The 20 T cell receptor beta chains below come from one sample, sequenced in a study of long-term antiretroviral therapy in people with HIV. This was the immunoSEQ v3.0 assay at survey level. Method: immunoSEQ multiplex PCR; TCRdb's copy keeps in-frame clones and lacks some. The table records some 14,000 clones, roughly 83% of them present only once. Specimen: unsorted PBMCs, collected just before starting antiretroviral therapy. These TCRs come from a man in his forties or fifties with HIV.

The chain recombines TRBV4-1 with TRBJ1-5; D is perhaps TRBD1 (5 bases). There are 16 residues in the CDR3. The germline CDR1 and CDR2 sequences are MGHRA and YSYEKL. With 0 bases removed from V and 2 bases from J, the gap between germline ends came to 11 bases. In DNA, the CDR3 is TGCGCCAGCAGCCAAGAAGGGGTCGCAGGCAATCAGCCCCAGCATTTT. Residues: CASSQEGVAGNQPQHF.

The CDR3 DNA reads TGTGCCAGCCGAAGCGGGACAGGCCATTTAGGCTACACCTTC. It codes for CASRSGTGHLGYTF. J is TRBJ1-2 and V is TRBV6-1, with 8 positions matching TRBD1. J was trimmed by 8 bases and V by 8 bases; bases with no gene match: 13. Germline assignment: CDR1 MNHNS and CDR2 SASEGT. The CDR3 is made up of 14 amino acids.

This chain connects TRBV6-6 to TRBJ1-1, with no clear D. CDR3 length: 12 residues. Germline-derived CDR1 and CDR2 are MNHNY and SVGAGI (reference sequence). V dropped 2 bases and J dropped 5 bases, with 6 bases sitting between them. The CDR3: CASSYLKTEAFF. The CDR3 coding sequence is TGTGCCAGCAGTTACCTTAAAACTGAAGCTTTCTTT.

The chain links TRBV18 to TRBJ1-4; TRBD1 aligns across 10 bases. This CDR3 has 17 residues. CDR1 is KGHSH, CDR2 LQKENI, per germline. Unmatched junction bases numbered 11, after V lost 4 bases and J lost 6 bases. The CDR3 coding sequence is TGTGCCAGCTCACTATCAGTCCCGGGACAGGGGTATGAAAAACTGTTTTTT. This gives the protein CASSLSVPGQGYEKLFF.

This clone appeared once. The chain links TRBV7-8 to TRBJ2-5; 7 nucleotides agree with TRBD1. After removal of 4 bases from V and 5 bases from J, the junction contained 10 bases not matched to a gene. This CDR3 contains 15 residues. Germline values: CDR1 SGHVS, CDR2 FQNEAQ. The CDR3 sequence: CASSWPQGSAETQYF. CDR3 bases: TGTGCCAGCAGCTGGCCACAGGGGAGCGCGGAGACCCAGTACTTC.

The chain links TRBV2 to TRBJ2-7, with a weak D call TRBD2 (5 bases). Between the trimmed V and J ends, which lost 5 bases and 6 bases, there was a span of 14 bases. The CDR3 spans 13 residues. Germline V gene lookup returns CDR1 SNHLY and CDR2 FYNNEI. The CDR3 DNA is TGTGCCAGCAGTAATAGGCTAGCTATCGAGCAGTACTTC. It specifies CASSNRLAIEQYF.

This clone was picked up a small number of times. The chain uses TRBV6-5 and TRBJ1-3, with no clear D. Trimming took off 0 bases at V and 0 bases at J, with 6 bases between the two ends. Germline V gene lookup returns CDR1 MNHEY and CDR2 SVGAGI. The CDR3 totals 15 residues. The CDR3 region is CASSYSANSGNTIYF. As DNA, the CDR3 is TGTGCCAGCAGTTACTCAGCGAACTCTGGAAACACCATATATTTT.

The rearrangement uses TRBV27 and TRBJ2-7, with TRBD2 matching 8 bases. Unmatched junction bases numbered 4, after V lost 1 base and J lost 5 bases. This CDR3 is 14 amino acids long. Germline V CDR1 and CDR2: MNHEY, SMNVEV (reference sequence). CDR3 region: CASSLYGRAHEQYF. CDR3 sequence (DNA): TGTGCCAGCAGTTTATACGGGAGGGCCCACGAGCAGTACTTC.

This chain connects TRBV19 to TRBJ1-3; D is unresolved. This CDR3 comprises 14 residues. Trimming stripped 3 bases from V and 0 bases from J, with 6 bases between. CDR1 and CDR2 (germline): LNHDA, SQIVND (reference sequence). The CDR3, as DNA: TGTGCCAGTAGTATTGCGGGCTCTGGAAACACCATATATTTT. Translated: CASSIAGSGNTIYF. Drawing the rest from reference TRBV19 and TRBJ1-3, the complete variable domain is DGGITQSPKYLFRKEGQNVTLSCEQNLNHDAMYWYRQDPGQGLRLIYYSQIVNDFQKGDIAEGYSVSREKKESFPLTVTSAQKNPTAFYLCASSIAGSGNTIYFGEGSWLTVV.

The V and J genes are TRBV9 and TRBJ2-1, with D possibly TRBD1 on 6 matching bases. The germline V gene has CDR1 SGDLS and CDR2 YYNGEE. This CDR3 comprises 15 residues. V gave up 4 bases and J gave up 0 bases, with 11 bases separating them. As DNA, the CDR3 is TGTGCCAGCAGCTCAGGGGAGAGCTCCTACAATGAGCAGTTCTTC. This translates into CASSSGESSYNEQFF. Looking up the rest from reference TRBV9 and TRBJ2-1 gives the full variable domain: DSGVTQTPKHLITATGQRVTLRCSPRSGDLSVYWYQQSLDQGLQFLIQYYNGEERAKGNILERFSAQQFPDLHSELNLSSLELGDSALYFCASSSGESSYNEQFFGPGTRLTVL.

The chain combines TRBV6-6 with TRBJ1-1, with a possible D match to TRBD1 (5 bases). The CDR3 contains 16 residues. V was pared by 5 bases and J by 0 bases, with 16 bases between. Germline loops: CDR1 MNHNY, CDR2 SVGAGI (reference sequence). In nucleotides, the CDR3 is TGTGCCAGCAGTAACAACAACAGGCGACTGAACACTGAAGCTTTCTTT. Protein sequence: CASSNNNRRLNTEAFF.

The V and J genes are TRBV7-8 and TRBJ1-2; 11 bases agree with TRBD1. Trimming removed 2 bases from V and 3 bases from J; junction bases left unmatched: 8. The germline CDR1 and CDR2 sequences are SGHVS and FQNEAQ. This CDR3 has 17 residues. The CDR3 protein is CASSLTDRGRPDYGYTF. The CDR3 bases are TGTGCCAGCAGCTTAACGGACAGGGGGCGACCTGACTATGGCTACACCTTC.

This chain joins TRBV5-6 and TRBJ1-4; tentatively, D is TRBD1 (5 bases). V lost 6 bases, J lost 8 bases, and 20 bases lay in between. The CDR3 is made up of 15 amino acids. Germline CDR1 SGHDT, CDR2 YYEEEE. The CDR3 DNA reads as TGTGCCAGCACCTACTTACCTCCTGGGGGGGAAAAACTGTTTTTT. Translated, it gives CASTYLPPGGEKLFF.

The J gene is TRBJ1-2, the V gene TRBV4-2; D is undetermined. Looked up from germline, CDR1 is LGHNA and CDR2 is YNFKEQ. Trimming removed 0 bases from V and 8 bases from J, with 10 bases in between. This CDR3 is 13 amino acids long. The CDR3 bases are TGTGCCAGCAGCCAAGACTCATGGAGGGGCTACACCTTC. Translation: CASSQDSWRGYTF.

In its sample, this clone was seen once. V is TRBV19 and J is TRBJ1-5; D unclear. V gave up 0 bases and J gave up 3 bases, with 15 bases separating them. This CDR3 region has 17 residues. Germline V gene lookup returns CDR1 LNHDA and CDR2 SQIVND (reference sequence). CDR3 DNA sequence: TGTGCCAGTAGTATAGATCCCGGGGTTACCTTCAATCAGCCCCAGCATTTT. Translated: CASSIDPGVTFNQPQHF.

The table lists this clone with a count of one. The CDR3 protein is CASGPGQGAYEQYF. CDR3 nucleotides: TGTGCTAGTGGTCCGGGACAGGGGGCATACGAGCAGTACTTC. The J gene is TRBJ2-7, the V gene TRBV12-5; 12 nucleotides align to TRBD1. Germline V gene data show CDR1 as LGHNT and CDR2 as FRNRAP. V trimming: 5 bases; J trimming: 4 bases; junction bases outside the gene matches: 3. The CDR3 runs 14 residues.

The J gene is TRBJ2-1, the V gene TRBV13; 10 bases match TRBD1. V trimming: 5 bases; J trimming: 2 bases; junction bases outside the gene matches: 21. CDR1 is PRHDT and CDR2 is FYEKMQ in the germline V gene (reference sequence). CDR3 length equals 21 residues. Here the CDR3 reads CASSAGPGQGSGTKAYNEQFF. The DNA of the CDR3 is TGTGCCAGCAGCGCCGGCCCGGGACAGGGGTCCGGTACTAAAGCCTACAATGAGCAGTTCTTC.

CDR3 bases: TGTGCCACCAGCAGAACGACAGAGCCCAACACTGAAGCTTTCTTT. Amino acid sequence: CATSRTTEPNTEAFF. V and J are TRBV15 and TRBJ1-1; D possibly corresponds to TRBD1 (5 bases). V was shortened by 2 bases and J by 2 bases, with 12 bases between the two germline ends. CDR3 size: 15 residues. The germline V gene encodes CDR1 LNHNV and CDR2 YYDKDF (reference sequence).

This clone was seen just once. This chain connects TRBV7-9 to TRBJ2-7, with a tentative D call TRBD1 (6 bases). In germline, CDR1 is SEHNR, CDR2 FQNEAQ (reference sequence). V lost 5 bases, J lost 8 bases, and 22 bases lay in between. This CDR3 has 15 amino acids. CDR3 in amino acids: CASSTWTDPLVKQYF. DNA of the CDR3: TGTGCCAGCAGCACCTGGACAGACCCCCTTGTGAAGCAGTACTTC.

The CDR3, as DNA: TGTGCCATCAGGGGACAGGGGGCTGAGACTGAAGCTTTCTTT. Its protein product is CAIRGQGAETEAFF. The chain has TRBV10-3 and TRBJ1-1; the match to TRBD1 covers 12 bases. This CDR3 comprises 14 residues. J gave up 5 bases and V 6 bases, and 4 bases lay outside the gene matches. Looked up from germline, CDR1 is ENHRY and CDR2 is SYGVKD.